This TCR beta chain came from a study of regulatory T cells in long-lasting Graves disease. Overall study results and limits: Relative to new patients (roughly 900), persistent patients exhibited greater sharing of public clonotypes (about 3,000).

The CDR3 sequence is 15 residues long. Germline loops: CDR1 MDHEN, CDR2 SYDVKM. This clonotype was counted at least ten times. As yet, its antigen is unknown. Sequence at one end of the junction differs from germline and may be a read error. Time point specified: newly diagnosed GD, antithyroid drugs for less than 3 months. Construction of the TCR library relied on RNA isolated from PBMCs. Assembly of TCR beta libraries relied on iRepertoire HTBI primers together with Arm-PCR of CDR3 regions. Each CDR3 protein is one row after TCRdb ran MiXCR on the multiplex PCR reads. Among approximately 360,000 distinct CDR3 sequences, roughly 12% were seen once, and the ten largest hold over 15%. This sample was also put to use in a study of T cells in Graves' hyperthyroidism and ophthalmopathy. That source notes: Using the HTBI primer set, a first-round RT-PCR was run on the TCR CDR3.

The clonotype was recovered from a woman aged 18-35 years with Graves disease. The material was peripheral blood mononuclear cells (PBMCs), obtained at new diagnosis, from a patient treated with antithyroid drugs. The chain links TRBV28 to TRBJ2-7, with 7 bases lining up with TRBD2. The CDR3 DNA is TGTGCCAGCAATTTAATGGGGGGGAACTCCTACGAGCAGTACTTC. Amino acid sequence: CASNLMGGNSYEQYF.